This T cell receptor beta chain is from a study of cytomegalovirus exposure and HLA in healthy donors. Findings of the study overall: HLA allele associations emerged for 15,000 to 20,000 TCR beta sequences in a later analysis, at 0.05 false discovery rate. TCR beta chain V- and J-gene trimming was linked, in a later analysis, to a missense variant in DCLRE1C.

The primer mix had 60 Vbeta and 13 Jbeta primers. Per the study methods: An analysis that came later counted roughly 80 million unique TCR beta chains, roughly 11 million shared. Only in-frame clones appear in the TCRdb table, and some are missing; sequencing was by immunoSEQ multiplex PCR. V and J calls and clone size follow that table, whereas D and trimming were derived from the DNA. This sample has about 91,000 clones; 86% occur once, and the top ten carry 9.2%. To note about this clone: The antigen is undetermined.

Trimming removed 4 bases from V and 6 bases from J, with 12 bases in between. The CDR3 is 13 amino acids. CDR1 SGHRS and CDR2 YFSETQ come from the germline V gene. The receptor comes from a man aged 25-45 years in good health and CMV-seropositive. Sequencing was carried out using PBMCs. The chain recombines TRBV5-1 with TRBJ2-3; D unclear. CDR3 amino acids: CASSIPPGDTQYF. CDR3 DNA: TGCGCCAGCAGCATCCCCCCCGGTGATACGCAGTATTTT. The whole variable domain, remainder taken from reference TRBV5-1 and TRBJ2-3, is KAGVTQTPRYLIKTRGQQVTLSCSPISGHRSVSWYQQTPGQGLQFLFEYFSETQRNKGNFPGRFSGRQFSNSRSEMNVSTLELGDSALYLCASSIPPGDTQYFGPGTRLTVL.